The sequence of this T cell receptor beta chain was determined in a study of T cells of healthy individuals. Germline V gene sequence: CDR1 MGHRA, CDR2 YSYEKL. The CDR3 length is 15 residues. V was trimmed by 0 bases and J by 2 bases, leaving 9 bases between them. TCRdb used MiXCR to reprocess the 5' RACE reads, holding one entry per CDR3 protein. The sample shows about 100,000 distinct CDR3 sequences, under 20% of them seen only once. There are many counts of this clonotype. The origin of this receptor is a human donor in good health. The rearrangement joins TRBV4-1 to TRBJ2-3, with D perhaps matching TRBD1 (5 bases). The CDR3 protein is CASSQEGRFTDTQYF. The CDR3 bases are TGCGCCAGCAGCCAAGAGGGGCGGTTCACAGATACGCAGTATTTT.